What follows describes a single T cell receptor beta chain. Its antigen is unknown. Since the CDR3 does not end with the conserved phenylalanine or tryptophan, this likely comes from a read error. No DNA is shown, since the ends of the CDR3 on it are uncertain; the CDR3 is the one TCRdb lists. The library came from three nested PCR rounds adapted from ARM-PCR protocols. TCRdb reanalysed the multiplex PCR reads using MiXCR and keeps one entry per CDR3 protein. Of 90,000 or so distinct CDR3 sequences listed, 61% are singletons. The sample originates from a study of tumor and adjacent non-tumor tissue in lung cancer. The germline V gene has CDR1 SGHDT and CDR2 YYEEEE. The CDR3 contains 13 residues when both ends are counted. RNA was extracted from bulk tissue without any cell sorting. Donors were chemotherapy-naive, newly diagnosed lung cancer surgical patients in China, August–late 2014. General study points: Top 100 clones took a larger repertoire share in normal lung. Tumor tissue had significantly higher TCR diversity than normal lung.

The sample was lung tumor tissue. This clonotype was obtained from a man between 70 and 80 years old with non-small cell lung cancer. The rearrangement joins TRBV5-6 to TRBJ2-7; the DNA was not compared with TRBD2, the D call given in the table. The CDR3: CASSLTVQPSEFL.